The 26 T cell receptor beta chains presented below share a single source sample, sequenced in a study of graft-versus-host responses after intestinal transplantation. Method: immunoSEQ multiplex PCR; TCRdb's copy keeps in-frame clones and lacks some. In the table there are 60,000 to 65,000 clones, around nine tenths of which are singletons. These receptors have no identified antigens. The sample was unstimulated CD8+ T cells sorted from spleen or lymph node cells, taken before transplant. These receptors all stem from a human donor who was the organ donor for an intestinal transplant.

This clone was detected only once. CDR3 DNA sequence: TGTGCCAGCAGCGTAGCGGTAGGCACACCCCGGGGGGGGAACACTGAAGCTTTCTTT. Residues: CASSVAVGTPRGGNTEAFF. The chain is built from TRBV9 and TRBJ1-1, with D maybe TRBD1 (5 bases). The CDR3 totals 19 residues. V shed 0 bases and J shed 1 base, with 22 bases lying between them. Germline V gives CDR1 SGDLS, CDR2 YYNGEE.

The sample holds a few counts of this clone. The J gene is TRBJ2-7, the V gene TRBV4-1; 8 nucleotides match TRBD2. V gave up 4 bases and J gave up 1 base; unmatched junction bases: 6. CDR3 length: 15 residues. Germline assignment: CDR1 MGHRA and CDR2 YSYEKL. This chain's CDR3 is CASSPTERGSYEQYF. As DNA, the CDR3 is TGCGCCAGCAGCCCTACCGAGCGGGGGTCCTACGAGCAGTACTTC.

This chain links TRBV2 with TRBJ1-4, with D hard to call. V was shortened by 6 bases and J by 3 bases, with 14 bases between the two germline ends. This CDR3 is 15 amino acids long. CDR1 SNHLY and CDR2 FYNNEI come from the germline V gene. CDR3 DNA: TGTGCCAGCAGCCGCCGCCGGGGAGCTAATGAAAAACTGTTTTTT. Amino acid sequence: CASSRRRGANEKLFF.

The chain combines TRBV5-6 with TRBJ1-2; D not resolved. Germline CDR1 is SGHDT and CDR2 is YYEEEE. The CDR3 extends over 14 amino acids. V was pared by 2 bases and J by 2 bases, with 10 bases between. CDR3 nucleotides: TGTGCCAGCAGCTTAATCAGGAGGAACTATGGCTACACCTTC. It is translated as CASSLIRRNYGYTF.

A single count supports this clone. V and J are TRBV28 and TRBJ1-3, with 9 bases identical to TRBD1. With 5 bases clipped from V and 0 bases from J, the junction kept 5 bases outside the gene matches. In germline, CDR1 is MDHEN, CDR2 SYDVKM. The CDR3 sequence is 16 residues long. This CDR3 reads CASSRDRVGSGNTIYF. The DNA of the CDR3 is TGTGCCAGCAGTCGGGACAGGGTGGGCTCTGGAAACACCATATATTTT.

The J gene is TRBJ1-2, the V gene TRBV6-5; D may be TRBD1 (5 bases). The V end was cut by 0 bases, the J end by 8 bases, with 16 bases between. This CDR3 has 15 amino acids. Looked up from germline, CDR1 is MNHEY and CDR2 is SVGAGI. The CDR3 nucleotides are TGTGCCAGCAGTTACTCTTCTCAGGGTCTGTTAGGCTACACCTTC. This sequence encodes CASSYSSQGLLGYTF.

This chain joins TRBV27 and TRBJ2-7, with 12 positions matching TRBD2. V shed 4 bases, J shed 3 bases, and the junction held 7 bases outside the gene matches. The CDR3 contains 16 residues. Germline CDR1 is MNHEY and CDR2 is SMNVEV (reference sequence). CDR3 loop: CASSSRMTSGSYEQYF. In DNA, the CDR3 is TGTGCCAGCAGTTCCCGCATGACTAGCGGGAGCTACGAGCAGTACTTC.

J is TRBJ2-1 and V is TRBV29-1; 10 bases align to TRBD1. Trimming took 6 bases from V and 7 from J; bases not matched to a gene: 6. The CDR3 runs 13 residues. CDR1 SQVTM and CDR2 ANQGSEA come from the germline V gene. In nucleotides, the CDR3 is TGCAGCGTCCGGACAGGGGGACCTAATGAGCAGTTCTTC. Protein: CSVRTGGPNEQFF.

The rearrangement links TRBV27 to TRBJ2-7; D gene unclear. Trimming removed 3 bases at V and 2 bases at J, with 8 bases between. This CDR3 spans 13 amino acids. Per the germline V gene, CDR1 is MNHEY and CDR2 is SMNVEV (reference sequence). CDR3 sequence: CASSLHKTYEQYF. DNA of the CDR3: TGTGCCAGCAGTTTGCACAAGACCTACGAGCAGTACTTC.

The DNA for the CDR3 is TGTGCCAGCAGTGCCTGGACTAGCGCGTACACCGGGGAGCTGTTTTTT. As protein: CASSAWTSAYTGELFF. The chain carries TRBV6-1 and TRBJ2-2, with 9 bases fitting TRBD2. The length of the CDR3 is 16 residues. The trim removed 4 bases at V and 3 bases at J, leaving 6 bases unmatched. From germline, CDR1 is MNHNS and CDR2 SASEGT.

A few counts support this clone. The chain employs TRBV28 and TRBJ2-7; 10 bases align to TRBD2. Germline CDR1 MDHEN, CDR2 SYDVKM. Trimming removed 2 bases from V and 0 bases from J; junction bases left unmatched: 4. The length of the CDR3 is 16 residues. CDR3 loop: CASSLQEREGSYEQYF. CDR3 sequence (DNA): TGTGCCAGCAGTTTACAAGAGCGGGAGGGCTCCTACGAGCAGTACTTC.

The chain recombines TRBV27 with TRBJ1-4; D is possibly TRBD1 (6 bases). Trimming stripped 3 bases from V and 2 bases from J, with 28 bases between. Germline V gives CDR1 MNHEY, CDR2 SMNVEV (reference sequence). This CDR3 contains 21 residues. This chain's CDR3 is CASSFLPPGHPIFGTNEKLFF. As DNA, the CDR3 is TGTGCCAGCAGTTTCCTCCCCCCGGGACACCCAATCTTTGGGACTAATGAAAAACTGTTTTTT.

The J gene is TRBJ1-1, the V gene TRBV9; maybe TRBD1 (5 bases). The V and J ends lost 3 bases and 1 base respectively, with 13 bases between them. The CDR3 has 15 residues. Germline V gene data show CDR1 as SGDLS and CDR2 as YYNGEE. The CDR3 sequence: CASSGGRASNTEAFF. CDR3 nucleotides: TGTGCCAGCAGCGGGGGCAGGGCGTCGAACACTGAAGCTTTCTTT.

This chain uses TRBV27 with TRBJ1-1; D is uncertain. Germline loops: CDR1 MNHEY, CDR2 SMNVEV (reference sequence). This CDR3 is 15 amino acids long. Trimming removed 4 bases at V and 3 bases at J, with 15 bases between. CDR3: CASSSRVGGHTEAFF. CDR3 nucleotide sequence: TGTGCCAGCAGTTCTAGAGTGGGAGGTCACACTGAAGCTTTCTTT.

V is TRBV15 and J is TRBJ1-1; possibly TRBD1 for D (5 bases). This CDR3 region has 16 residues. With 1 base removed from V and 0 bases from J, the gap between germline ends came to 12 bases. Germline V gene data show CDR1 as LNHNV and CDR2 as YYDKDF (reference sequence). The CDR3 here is CATSRGRGRVNTEAFF. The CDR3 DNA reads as TGTGCCACCAGCAGAGGGCGGGGCAGGGTGAACACTGAAGCTTTCTTT.

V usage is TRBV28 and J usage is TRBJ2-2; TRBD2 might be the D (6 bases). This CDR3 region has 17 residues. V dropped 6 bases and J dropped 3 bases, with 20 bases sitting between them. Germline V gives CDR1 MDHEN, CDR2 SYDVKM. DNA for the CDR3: TGTGCCAGCAGCGCCAGCGGAGGGGTAGGATACACCGGGGAGCTGTTTTTT. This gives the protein CASSASGGVGYTGELFF.

As DNA, the CDR3 is TGTGCCAGTAGTATCGCGGCGGGGCGCTACGAGCAGTACTTC. The encoded protein is CASSIAAGRYEQYF. The chain joins TRBV19 to TRBJ2-7; D is perhaps TRBD2 (6 bases). Trimming removed 3 bases from V and 3 bases from J, with 12 bases in between. The CDR3 contains 14 residues. Germline V gene data show CDR1 as LNHDA and CDR2 as SQIVND (reference sequence).

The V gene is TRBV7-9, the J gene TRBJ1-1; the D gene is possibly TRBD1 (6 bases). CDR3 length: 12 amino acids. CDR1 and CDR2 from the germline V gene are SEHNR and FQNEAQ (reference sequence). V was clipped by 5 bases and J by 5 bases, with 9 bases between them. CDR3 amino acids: CASSPQGTEAFF. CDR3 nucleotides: TGTGCCAGCAGCCCCCAGGGGACTGAAGCTTTCTTT.

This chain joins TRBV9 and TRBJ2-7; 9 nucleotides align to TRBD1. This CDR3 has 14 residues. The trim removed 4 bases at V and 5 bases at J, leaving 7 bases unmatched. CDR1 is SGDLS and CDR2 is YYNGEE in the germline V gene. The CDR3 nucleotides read TGTGCCAGCAGCTCGACAGGGGGGGCCCACGAGCAGTACTTC. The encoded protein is CASSSTGGAHEQYF.

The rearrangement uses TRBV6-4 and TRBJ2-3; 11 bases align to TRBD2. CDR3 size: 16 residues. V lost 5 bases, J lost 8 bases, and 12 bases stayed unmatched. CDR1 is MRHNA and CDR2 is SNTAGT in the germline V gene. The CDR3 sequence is CASSMTSGDGTVTQYF. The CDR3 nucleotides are TGTGCCAGCAGTATGACTAGCGGGGACGGAACCGTTACGCAGTATTTT.

The CDR3 DNA reads TGTGCCAGCAGTTCAGCTAGGGAGCAGTTCTTC. Encoded protein: CASSSAREQFF. The chain combines TRBV6-5 with TRBJ2-1; D not resolved. The CDR3 spans 11 residues. CDR1 and CDR2 from the germline V gene are MNHEY and SVGAGI. Trimming pared 4 bases from V and 10 bases from J, leaving 8 bases between.

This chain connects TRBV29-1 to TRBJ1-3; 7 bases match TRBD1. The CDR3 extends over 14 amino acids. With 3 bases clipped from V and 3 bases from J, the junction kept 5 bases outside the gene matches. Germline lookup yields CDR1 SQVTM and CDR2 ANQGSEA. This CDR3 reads CSVDLTGNGNTIYF. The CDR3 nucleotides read TGCAGCGTTGACTTGACAGGGAATGGAAACACCATATATTTT.

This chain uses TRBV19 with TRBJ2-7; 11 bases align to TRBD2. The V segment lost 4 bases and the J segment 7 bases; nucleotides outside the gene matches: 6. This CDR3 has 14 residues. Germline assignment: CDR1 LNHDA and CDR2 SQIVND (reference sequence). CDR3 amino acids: CASSTTSGVEEQYF. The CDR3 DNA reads TGTGCCAGTAGTACGACTAGCGGGGTTGAGGAGCAGTACTTC.

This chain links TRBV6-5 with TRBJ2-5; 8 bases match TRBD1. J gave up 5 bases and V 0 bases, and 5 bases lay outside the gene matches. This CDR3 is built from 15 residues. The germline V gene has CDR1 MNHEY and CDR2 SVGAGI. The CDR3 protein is CASSYSDRVSETQYF. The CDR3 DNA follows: TGTGCCAGCAGTTACTCGGACAGGGTGTCGGAGACCCAGTACTTC.

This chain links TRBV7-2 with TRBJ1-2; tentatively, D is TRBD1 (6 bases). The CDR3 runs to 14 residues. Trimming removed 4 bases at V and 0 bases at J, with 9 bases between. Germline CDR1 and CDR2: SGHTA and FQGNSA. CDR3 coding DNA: TGTGCCAGCAGCTCGGGGGGGCCTAACTATGGCTACACCTTC. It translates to CASSSGGPNYGYTF. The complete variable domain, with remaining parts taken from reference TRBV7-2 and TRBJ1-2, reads GAGVSQSPSNKVTEKGKDVELRCDPISGHTALYWYRQSLGQGLEFLIYFQGNSAPDKSGLPSDRFSAERTGGSVSTLTIQRTQQEDSAVYLCASSSGGPNYGYTFGSGTRLTVV.

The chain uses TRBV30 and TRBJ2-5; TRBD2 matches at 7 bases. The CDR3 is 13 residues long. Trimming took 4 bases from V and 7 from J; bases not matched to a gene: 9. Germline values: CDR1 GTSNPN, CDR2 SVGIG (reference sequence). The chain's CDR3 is CAWNSGGEGTQYF. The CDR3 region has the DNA TGTGCCTGGAATTCGGGTGGGGAGGGGACCCAGTACTTC. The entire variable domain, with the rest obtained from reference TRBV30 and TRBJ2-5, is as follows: SQTIHQWPATLVQPVGSPLSLECTVEGTSNPNLYWYRQAAGRGLQLLFYSVGIGQISSEVPQNLSASRPQDRQFILSSKKLLLSDSGFYLCAWNSGGEGTQYFGPGTRLLVL.